These T cell receptor beta chains were read from a single sample in a study of blood T cell repertoires in COVID-19. The data were produced by immunoSEQ multiplex PCR, yet TCRdb's version contains in-frame clones alone and is incomplete. This sample has around 110,000 clones, with approximately 87% found just once. The sequenced sample consisted of peripheral blood. These receptors originate from a man aged 30 to 45 with acute or convalescent COVID-19. The conserved cysteine and the conserved F or W are not part of the CDR3 here. The D gene is left open where the match is weak.

j_call	d_call	v_call	cdr3_aa
TRBJ1-6	NA	TRBV19	ASSMISPNSPLH
TRBJ1-2	NA	TRBV6-5	ASRPGHAGYT
TRBJ2-1	NA	TRBV19	ASSIGAGNYNEQF
TRBJ2-1	TRBD2	TRBV10-2	ASRRTSGINEQF
TRBJ1-2	NA	TRBV7-9	AAEAGNYGYT
TRBJ2-1	TRBD2	TRBV3-1/TRBV3-2	ASSPGTSGGDPNEQF
TRBJ1-1	NA	TRBV4-2	ASSQSTGNTEAF
TRBJ2-1	NA	TRBV20-1	SASSGWDNEQF
TRBJ2-2	NA	TRBV9	ASSVDWQGELF
TRBJ2-1	NA	TRBV7-9	ASTLGGAQHEQF
TRBJ1-6	NA	TRBV4-2	ASSQVTSQDNSPLH
TRBJ1-1	NA	TRBV10-3	AISAGPMNTEAF
TRBJ2-2	TRBD1	TRBV5-4	ASSLAGQAHTGELF
TRBJ2-3	TRBD2	TRBV5-4	ASSPGGGRRDTQY
TRBJ1-5	NA	TRBV2	ASMGGWNQPQH
TRBJ1-1	NA	TRBV5-1	ASSFYSRRGTEAF
TRBJ2-7	NA	TRBV14	ASSRETGAYEQY
TRBJ1-1	NA	TRBV5-1	ASSRDVGGGTEAF
TRBJ2-3	TRBD2	TRBV19	ASSIRRGGSDTQY
TRBJ1-2	TRBD1	TRBV7-3	ASSYGTGLGGYT
TRBJ1-6	NA	TRBV19	ASSIGQGVNNSPLH
TRBJ2-3	NA	TRBV6-5	ASRPSGWSDTQY
TRBJ1-2	TRBD1	TRBV19	ASSMGQSGWDSYGYT
TRBJ2-5	NA	TRBV6-5	ASWSRGQIQETQY
TRBJ1-3	NA	TRBV21-1	ASSKRAYPSGNTIY
TRBJ1-4	NA	TRBV9	ASSGGHRAGEKLF
TRBJ2-2	NA	TRBV7-9	ASSLGQQNTGELF
TRBJ1-1	TRBD1	TRBV27	ASSLGQGTHTEAF
TRBJ2-1	TRBD1	TRBV25-1	ASIKTGVEQF
TRBJ2-1	TRBD2	TRBV9	ASSPGLAGVHEQF
TRBJ2-2	TRBD2	TRBV4-3	ASSRRNPLAGGLVTGELF
TRBJ2-5	TRBD2	TRBV4-3	ASSRGRGQETQY
TRBJ1-1	NA	TRBV27	ASREGRSNTEAF
TRBJ1-1	NA	TRBV30	AWTLGGAGSAF
TRBJ1-2	NA	TRBV7-9	ASSLSGGGYT
TRBJ1-6	NA	TRBV4-3	ASSQDRVSNSPLH
TRBJ1-4	TRBD1	TRBV7-9	ASSDLTGESAKLF
TRBJ1-2	TRBD1	TRBV19	ASQTGGLTIYGYT
TRBJ1-6	TRBD1	TRBV19	ASSINHRGMNSPLH
TRBJ1-1	NA	TRBV3-1/TRBV3-2	ASSQDYRATVTF
TRBJ2-5	NA	TRBV5-1	ASRLWSSAETQY
TRBJ1-1	NA	TRBV12-5	ASAFGRGLTEAF
TRBJ2-5	NA	TRBV7-2	ASSKRTRGQETQY
TRBJ2-3	TRBD2	TRBV19	ASSILAGTTDTQY
TRBJ2-2	TRBD2	TRBV5-1	ASSLLAGSTGELF
TRBJ2-7	TRBD2	TRBV7-9	ASSFSGVSYEQY
TRBJ1-6	NA	TRBV7-2	ASSLGGPGSYNSPLH
TRBJ2-3	TRBD1	TRBV6-1	ASSDGTAVALTDTQY
TRBJ1-2	NA	TRBV5-1	ASSPSDTDYGYT
TRBJ2-2	NA	TRBV28	ASSFIASGELF